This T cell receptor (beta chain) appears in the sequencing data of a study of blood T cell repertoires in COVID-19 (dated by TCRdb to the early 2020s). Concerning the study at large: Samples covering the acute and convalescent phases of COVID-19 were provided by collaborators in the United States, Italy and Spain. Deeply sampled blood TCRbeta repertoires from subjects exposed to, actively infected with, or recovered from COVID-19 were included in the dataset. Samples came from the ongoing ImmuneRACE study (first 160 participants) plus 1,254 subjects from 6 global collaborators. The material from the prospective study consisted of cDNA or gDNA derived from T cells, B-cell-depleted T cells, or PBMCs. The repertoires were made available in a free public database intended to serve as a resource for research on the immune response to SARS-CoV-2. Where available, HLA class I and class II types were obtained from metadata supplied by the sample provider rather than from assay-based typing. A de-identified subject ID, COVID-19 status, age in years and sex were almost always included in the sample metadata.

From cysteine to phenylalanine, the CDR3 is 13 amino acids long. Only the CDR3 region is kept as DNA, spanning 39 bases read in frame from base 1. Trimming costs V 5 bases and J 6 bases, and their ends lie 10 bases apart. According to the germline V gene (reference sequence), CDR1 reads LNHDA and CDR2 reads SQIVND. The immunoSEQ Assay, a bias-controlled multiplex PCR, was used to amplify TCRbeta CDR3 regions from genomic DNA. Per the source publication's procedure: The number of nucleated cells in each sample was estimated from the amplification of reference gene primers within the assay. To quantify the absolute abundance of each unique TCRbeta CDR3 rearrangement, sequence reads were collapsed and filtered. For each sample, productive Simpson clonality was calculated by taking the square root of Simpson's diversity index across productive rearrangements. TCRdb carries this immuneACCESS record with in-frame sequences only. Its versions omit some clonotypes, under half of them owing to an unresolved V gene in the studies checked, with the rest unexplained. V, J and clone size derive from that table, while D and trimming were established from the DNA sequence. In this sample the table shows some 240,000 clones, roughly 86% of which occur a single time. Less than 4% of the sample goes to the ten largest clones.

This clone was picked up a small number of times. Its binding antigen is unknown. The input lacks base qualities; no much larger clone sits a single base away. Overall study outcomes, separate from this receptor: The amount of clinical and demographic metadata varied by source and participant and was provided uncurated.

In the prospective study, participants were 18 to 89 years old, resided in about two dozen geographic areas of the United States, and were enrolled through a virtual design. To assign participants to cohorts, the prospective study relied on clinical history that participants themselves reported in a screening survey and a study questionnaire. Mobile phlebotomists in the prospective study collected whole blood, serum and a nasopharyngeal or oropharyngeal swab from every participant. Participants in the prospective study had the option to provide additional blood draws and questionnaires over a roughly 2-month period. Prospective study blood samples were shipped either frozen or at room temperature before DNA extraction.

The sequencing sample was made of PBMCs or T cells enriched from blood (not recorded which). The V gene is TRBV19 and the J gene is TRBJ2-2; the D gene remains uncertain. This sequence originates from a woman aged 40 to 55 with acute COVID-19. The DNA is TGTGCCAGTAGTGCCAACTACGCCGGGGAGCTGTTTTTT. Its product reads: CASSANYAGELFF.